This TCR beta chain is drawn from a study of PD-L1 blockade in urothelial cancer. This sample's time point: pretreatment peripheral blood. Each patient's cancer was a locally advanced or metastatic urothelial carcinoma. TCRdb's table, derived via immunoSEQ multiplex PCR, lists solely in-frame clones and lacks some. The sample consists of about 72,000 clones, 90% of them appearing once. This CDR3 has 12 amino acids. In germline, CDR1 is MNHNS, CDR2 SASEGT. The V end was cut by 6 bases, the J end by 3 bases, with 9 bases between. The chain joins TRBV6-1 to TRBJ2-7; D remains ambiguous. The sequence was collected from a man aged 70-80 years with urothelial cancer. The sample in question was PBMCs, obtained around atezolizumab (anti-PD-L1) treatment. The CDR3 DNA follows: TGTGCCAGCAGCGAACGTTACTACGAGCAGTACTTC. The encoded protein is CASSERYYEQYF.